This T cell receptor (beta chain) was captured in a study of vaccination and CD4 T cells after COVID-19. About the research overall: Convalescent patients had positive nasal swab PCR results for SARS-CoV-2. Disease was mild in 9 or 10 and severe in one. Two of the convalescents were Hispanic, and convalescents were six males and four females.

Findings of the study overall: The median proportion of reactive clones detected only post-vaccination in convalescent patients was around 86%. The authors identified 304 of 307 vaccine-specific clones in convalescent patients as spike mono-reactive.

Germline V lookup: CDR1 MNHNS, CDR2 SASEGT. The V end was cut by 2 bases, the J end by 0 bases, with 17 bases between. CDR3 length equals 17 residues. About this clonotype: Antigen specificity is unknown.

TCRdb re-derived calls from the PCR reads in MiXCR, one entry per CDR3 protein. The profile shows more than 12,000 distinct CDR3 sequences, 69% of them singletons. This chain connects TRBV6-1 to TRBJ2-7; weak D call: TRBD1 (5 bases). The starting material was CD4+ T cells from blood, obtained after SARS-CoV-2 vaccination. The origin of this receptor is a human donor who had recovered from COVID-19. Here the CDR3 reads CASSESFGRQSSYEQYF. For the CDR3, the DNA is TGTGCCAGCAGTGAATCTTTTGGTCGACAGAGCTCCTACGAGCAGTACTTC.